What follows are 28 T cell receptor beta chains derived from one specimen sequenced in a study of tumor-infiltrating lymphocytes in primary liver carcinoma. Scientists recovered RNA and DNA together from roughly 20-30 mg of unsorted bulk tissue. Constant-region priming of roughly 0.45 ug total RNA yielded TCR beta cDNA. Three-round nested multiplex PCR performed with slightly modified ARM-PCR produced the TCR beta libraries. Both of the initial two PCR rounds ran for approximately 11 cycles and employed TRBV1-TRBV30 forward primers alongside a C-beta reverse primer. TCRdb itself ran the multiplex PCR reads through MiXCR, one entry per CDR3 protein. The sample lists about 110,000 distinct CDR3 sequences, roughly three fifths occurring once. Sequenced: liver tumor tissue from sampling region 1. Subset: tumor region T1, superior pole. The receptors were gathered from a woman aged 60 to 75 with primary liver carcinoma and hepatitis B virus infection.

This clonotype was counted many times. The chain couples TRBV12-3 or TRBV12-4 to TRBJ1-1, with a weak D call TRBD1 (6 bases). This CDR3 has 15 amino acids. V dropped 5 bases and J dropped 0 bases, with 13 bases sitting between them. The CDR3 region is CASSPFGQMNTEAFF. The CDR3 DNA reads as TGTGCCAGCAGTCCGTTCGGACAGATGAACACTGAAGCTTTCTTT.

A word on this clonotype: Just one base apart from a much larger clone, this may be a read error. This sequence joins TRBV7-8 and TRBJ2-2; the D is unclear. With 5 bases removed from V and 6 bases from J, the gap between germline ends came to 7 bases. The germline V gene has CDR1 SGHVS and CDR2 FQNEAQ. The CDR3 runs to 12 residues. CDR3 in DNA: TGTGCCAGCAGCCGGATAGCCGGGGAGCTGTTTTTT. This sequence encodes CASSRIAGELFF.

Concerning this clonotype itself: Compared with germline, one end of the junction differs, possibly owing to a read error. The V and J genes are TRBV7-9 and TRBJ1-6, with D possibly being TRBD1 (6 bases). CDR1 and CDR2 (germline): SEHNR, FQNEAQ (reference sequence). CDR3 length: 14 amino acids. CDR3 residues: CASGGGTQNSSLHF. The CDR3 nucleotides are TGTGCCAGCGGCGGAGGGACACAAAATTCATCCCTCCACTTT.

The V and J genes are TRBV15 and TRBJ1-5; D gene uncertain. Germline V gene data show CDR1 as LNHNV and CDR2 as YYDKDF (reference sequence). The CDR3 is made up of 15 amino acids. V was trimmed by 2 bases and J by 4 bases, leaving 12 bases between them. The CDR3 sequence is CATSRSVGQNQPQHF. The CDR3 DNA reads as TGTGCCACCAGCAGAAGTGTGGGCCAAAATCAGCCCCAGCATTTT.

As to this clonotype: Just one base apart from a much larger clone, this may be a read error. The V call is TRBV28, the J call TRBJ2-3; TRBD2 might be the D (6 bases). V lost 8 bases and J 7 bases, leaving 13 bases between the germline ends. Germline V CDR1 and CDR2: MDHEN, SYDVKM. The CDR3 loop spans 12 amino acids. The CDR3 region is CASCSGLHTQYF. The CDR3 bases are TGTGCCAGCTGTTCGGGACTTCATACGCAGTATTTT.

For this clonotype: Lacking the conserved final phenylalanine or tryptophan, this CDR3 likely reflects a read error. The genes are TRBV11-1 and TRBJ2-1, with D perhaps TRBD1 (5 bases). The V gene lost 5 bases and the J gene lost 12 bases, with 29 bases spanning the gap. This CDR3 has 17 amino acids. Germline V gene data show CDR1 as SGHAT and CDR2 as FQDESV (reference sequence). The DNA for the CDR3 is TGTGCCAGCAGCGTCCTCACAGGACCCCACACCTACAAGGGGCAGTTCCTC. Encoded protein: CASSVLTGPHTYKGQFL.

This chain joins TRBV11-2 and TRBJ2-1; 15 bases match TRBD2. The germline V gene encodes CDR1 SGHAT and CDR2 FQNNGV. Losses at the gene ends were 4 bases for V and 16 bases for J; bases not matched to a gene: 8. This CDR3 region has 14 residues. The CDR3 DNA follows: TGTGCCAGCAGCTCGGGACTAGCGGGAGGAGGGCACTTCTTC. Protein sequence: CASSSGLAGGGHFF.

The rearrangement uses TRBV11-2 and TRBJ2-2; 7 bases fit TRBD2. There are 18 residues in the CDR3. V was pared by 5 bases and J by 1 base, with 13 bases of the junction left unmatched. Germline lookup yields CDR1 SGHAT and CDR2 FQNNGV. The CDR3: CASSTGTNGMKNTGELFF. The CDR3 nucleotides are TGTGCCAGCAGCACCGGGACTAACGGGATGAAGAACACCGGGGAGCTGTTTTTT.

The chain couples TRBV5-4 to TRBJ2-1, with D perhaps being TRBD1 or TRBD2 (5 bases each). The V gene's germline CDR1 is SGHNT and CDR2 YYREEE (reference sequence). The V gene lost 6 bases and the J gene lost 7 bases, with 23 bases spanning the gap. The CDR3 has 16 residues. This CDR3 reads CASTLGGPLPNNEQFF. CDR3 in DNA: TGTGCCAGCACCCTTGGGGGACCTCTTCCAAATAATGAGCAGTTCTTC.

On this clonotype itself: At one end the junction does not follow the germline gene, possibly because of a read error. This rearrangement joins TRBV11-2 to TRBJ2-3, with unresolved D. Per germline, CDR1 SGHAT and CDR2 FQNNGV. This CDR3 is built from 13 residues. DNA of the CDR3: TGTGCCAACAGCCTGCGATGGGTGAATACGCAGTATTTT. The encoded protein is CANSLRWVNTQYF. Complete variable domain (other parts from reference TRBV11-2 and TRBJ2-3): EAGVAQSPRYKIIEKRQSVAFWCNPISGHATLYWYQQILGQGPKLLIQFQNNGVVDDSQLPKDRFSAERLKGVDSTLKIQPAKLEDSAVYLCANSLRWVNTQYFGPGTRLTVL.

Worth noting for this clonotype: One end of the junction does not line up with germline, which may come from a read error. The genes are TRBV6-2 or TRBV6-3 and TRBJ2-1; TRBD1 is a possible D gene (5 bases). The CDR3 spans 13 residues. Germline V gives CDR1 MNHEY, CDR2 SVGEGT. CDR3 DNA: TGTGCCTGCAGGGTGATTGCAAATAATGAGCAGTTCTTC. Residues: CACRVIANNEQFF.

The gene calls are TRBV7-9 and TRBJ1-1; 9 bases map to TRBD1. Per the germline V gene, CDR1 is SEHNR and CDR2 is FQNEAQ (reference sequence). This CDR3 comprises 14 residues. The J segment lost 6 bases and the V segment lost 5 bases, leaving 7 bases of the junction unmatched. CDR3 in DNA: TGTGCCAGCAGCCCTACAGGGGGCTGGGCTGAAGCTTTCTTT. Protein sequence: CASSPTGGWAEAFF.

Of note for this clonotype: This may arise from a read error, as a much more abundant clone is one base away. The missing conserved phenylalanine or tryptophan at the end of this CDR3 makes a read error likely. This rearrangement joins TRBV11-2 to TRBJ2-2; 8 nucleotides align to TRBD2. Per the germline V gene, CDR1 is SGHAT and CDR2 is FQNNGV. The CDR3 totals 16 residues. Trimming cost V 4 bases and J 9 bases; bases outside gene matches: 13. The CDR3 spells CASSSRSPAGVRELFL. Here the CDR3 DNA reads TGTGCCAGCAGCTCCCGCAGTCCAGCGGGAGTTCGGGAGCTGTTTCTT.

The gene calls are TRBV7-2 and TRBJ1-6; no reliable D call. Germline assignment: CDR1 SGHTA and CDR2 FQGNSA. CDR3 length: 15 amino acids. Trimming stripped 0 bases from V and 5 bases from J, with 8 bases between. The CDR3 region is CASSLATTNNSPLHF. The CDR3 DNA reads TGTGCCAGCAGCTTAGCGACAACTAATAATTCACCCCTCCACTTT.

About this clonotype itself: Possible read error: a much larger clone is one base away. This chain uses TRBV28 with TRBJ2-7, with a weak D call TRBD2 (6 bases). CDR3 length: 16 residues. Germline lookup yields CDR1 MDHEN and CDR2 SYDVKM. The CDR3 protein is CASTVRQGLNSYEQNF. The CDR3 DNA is TGTGCCAGCACCGTTCGGCAGGGACTCAACTCCTACGAGCAGAACTTC.

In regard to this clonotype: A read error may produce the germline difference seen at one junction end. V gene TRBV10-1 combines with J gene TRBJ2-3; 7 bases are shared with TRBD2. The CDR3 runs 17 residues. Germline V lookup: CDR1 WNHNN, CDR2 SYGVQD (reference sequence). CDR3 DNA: TGCGTCAGCAGTGAAGAAAGTGCGGGAGCCCTCACGAATATGCAGTATTTT. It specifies CVSSEESAGALTNMQYF.

The CDR3 DNA follows: TGTGCCAGCTCACTTCAAACGGGACAGGGGCACGAGCAGTACTTC. Encoded protein: CASSLQTGQGHEQYF. This rearrangement joins TRBV18 to TRBJ2-7; 10 bases agree with TRBD1. Germline-derived CDR1 and CDR2 are KGHSH and LQKENI. V lost 4 bases and J lost 5; bases outside the gene matches: 8. The CDR3 sequence is 15 residues long. The variable domain in full, with the rest retrieved from reference TRBV18 and TRBJ2-7, is NAGVMQNPRHLVRRRGQEARLRCSPMKGHSHVYWYRQLPEEGLKFMVYLQKENIIDESGMPKERFSAEFPKEGPSILRIQQVVRGDSAAYFCASSLQTGQGHEQYFGPGTRLTVT.

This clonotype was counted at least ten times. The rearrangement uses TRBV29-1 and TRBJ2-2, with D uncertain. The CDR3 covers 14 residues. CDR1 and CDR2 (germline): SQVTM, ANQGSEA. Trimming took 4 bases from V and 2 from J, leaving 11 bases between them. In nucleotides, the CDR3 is TGCAGCGTTGTTACGCAGAGTAACACCGGGGAGCTGTTTTTT. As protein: CSVVTQSNTGELFF.

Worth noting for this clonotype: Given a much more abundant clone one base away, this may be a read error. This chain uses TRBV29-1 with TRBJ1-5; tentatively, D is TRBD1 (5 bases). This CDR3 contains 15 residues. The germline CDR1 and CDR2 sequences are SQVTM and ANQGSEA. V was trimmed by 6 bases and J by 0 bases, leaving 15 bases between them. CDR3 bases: TGCAGCGTAGCTACCGACGGACATAGCAATCAGCCCCAGCATTTT. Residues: CSVATDGHSNQPQHF. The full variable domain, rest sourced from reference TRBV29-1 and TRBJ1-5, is SAVISQKPSRDICQRGTSLTIQCQVDSQVTMMFWYRQQPGQSLTLIATANQGSEATYESGFVIDKFPISRPNLTFSTLTVSNMSPEDSSIYLCSVATDGHSNQPQHFGDGTRLSIL.

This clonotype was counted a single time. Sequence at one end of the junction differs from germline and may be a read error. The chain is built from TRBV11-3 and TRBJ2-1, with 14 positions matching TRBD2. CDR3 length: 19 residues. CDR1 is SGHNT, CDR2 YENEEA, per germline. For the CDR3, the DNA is TGTGCCAACAGCTTAGGCGGGACTAGCGGGAGTCTGGTATACAATGAACAGTTCTTC. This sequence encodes CANSLGGTSGSLVYNEQFF.

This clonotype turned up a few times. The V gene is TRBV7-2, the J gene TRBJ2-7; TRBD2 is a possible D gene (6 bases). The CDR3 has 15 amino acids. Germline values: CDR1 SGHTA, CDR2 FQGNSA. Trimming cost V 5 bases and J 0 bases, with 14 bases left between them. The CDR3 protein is CASSDPGLSSYEQYF. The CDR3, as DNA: TGTGCCAGCAGCGACCCGGGACTCAGCTCCTACGAGCAGTACTTC.

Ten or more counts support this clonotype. The CDR3 sequence: CASSLGAGVSETQYF. For the CDR3, the DNA is TGTGCCAGCAGCCTAGGAGCGGGAGTATCGGAGACCCAGTACTTC. The chain links TRBV11-2 to TRBJ2-5; TRBD2 matches 8 bases. V gave up 5 bases and J gave up 5 bases; unmatched junction bases: 10. Germline V gene sequence: CDR1 SGHAT, CDR2 FQNNGV. This CDR3 region has 15 residues.

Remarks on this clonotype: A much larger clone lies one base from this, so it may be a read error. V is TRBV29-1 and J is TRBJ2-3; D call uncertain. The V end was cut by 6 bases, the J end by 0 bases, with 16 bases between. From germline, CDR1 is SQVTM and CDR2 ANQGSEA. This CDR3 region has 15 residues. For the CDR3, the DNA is TGCAGCGTGGGGAAGTCAAATACTAGCACAGATACGCAGTATTTT. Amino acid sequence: CSVGKSNTSTDTQYF.

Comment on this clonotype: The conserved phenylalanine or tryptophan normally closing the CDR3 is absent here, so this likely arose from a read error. The CDR3 sequence is CASSPIAGNLPRRTDMQYL. In DNA, the CDR3 is TGCGCCAGCAGCCCCATCGCGGGAAACCTCCCCCGGCGGACAGATATGCAGTATTTG. The chain carries TRBV4-1 and TRBJ2-3; D is possibly TRBD1 or TRBD2 (6 bases each). This CDR3 is 19 amino acids long. The germline gives CDR1 MGHRA, CDR2 YSYEKL.

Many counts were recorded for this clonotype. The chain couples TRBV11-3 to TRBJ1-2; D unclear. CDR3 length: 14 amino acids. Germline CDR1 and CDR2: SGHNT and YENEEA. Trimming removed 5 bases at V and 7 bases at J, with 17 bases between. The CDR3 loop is CASSPLTNIGGYTF. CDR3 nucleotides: TGTGCCAGCAGCCCATTGACGAATATTGGTGGCTACACCTTC.

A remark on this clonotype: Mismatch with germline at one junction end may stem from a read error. The CDR3 loop is CVSSLGRGGQQTQYF. The CDR3 DNA reads as TGTGTCAGCAGCTTAGGAAGGGGCGGGCAGCAGACCCAGTACTTC. The gene calls are TRBV11-3 and TRBJ2-5; D may match TRBD1 or TRBD2 (5 bases each). CDR1 and CDR2 (germline): SGHNT, YENEEA. The CDR3 is made up of 15 amino acids.

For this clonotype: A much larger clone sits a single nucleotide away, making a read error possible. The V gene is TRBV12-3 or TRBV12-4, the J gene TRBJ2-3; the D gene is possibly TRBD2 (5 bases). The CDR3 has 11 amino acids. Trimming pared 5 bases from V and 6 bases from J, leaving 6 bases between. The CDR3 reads CASSRRDTQYF. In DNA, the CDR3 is TGTGCCAGCAGTCGGAGGGATACGCAGTATTTT.

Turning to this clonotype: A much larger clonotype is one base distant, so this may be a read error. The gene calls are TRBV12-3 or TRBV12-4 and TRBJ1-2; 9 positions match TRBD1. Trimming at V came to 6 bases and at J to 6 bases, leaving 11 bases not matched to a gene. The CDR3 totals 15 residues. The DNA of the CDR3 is TGTGCCAGCAGACGGACAGGGGTAATGGGCCATGGCTACACCTTC. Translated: CASRRTGVMGHGYTF.